The present T cell receptor (beta chain) was sequenced within a study of regulatory T cells. Overall study findings and caveats: CD3G-deficient patients' regulatory T cells showed reduced Shannon diversity versus autologous conventional CD4+ and control regulatory cells. The two patients with the most severe autoimmunity showed the strongest Treg restriction.

Note on this clone: Its specificity is unknown.

Germline CDR1 MDHEN, CDR2 SYDVKM. The CDR3 has 11 residues. V lost 3 bases to trimming and J lost 4 bases, with 3 bases between them. The PCR used 52 TRBV and 13 TRBJ primers. Data came from immunoSEQ multiplex PCR; TCRdb stores just in-frame clones and leaves some out. This table has fewer than 4,500 clones, about 91% appearing once. The source of this sequence is a child aged 2-9 years with CD3G deficiency. The sequenced material came from CD4+ Tregs sorted from blood. The chain combines TRBV28 with TRBJ1-1; D uncertain. CDR3 in DNA: TGTGCCAGCAGTTTGGGCACTGAAGCTTTCTTT. This sequence encodes CASSLGTEAFF.